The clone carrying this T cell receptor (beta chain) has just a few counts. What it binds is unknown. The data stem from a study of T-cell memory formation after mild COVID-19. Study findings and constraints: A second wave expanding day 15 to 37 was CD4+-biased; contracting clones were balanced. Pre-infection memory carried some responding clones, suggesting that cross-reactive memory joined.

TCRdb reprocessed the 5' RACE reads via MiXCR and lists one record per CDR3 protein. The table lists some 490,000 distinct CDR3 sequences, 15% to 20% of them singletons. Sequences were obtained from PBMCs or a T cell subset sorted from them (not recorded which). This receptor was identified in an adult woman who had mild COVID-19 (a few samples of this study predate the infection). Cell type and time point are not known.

CDR3 DNA: TGCGCCAGCAGCGTTGGGACTAGCGGGGGCTACCACACAGATACGCAGTATTTT. It yields the protein CASSVGTSGGYHTDTQYF. The V call is TRBV5-1, the J call TRBJ2-3; TRBD2 matches 14 bases. The V gene's germline CDR1 is SGHRS and CDR2 YFSETQ. This CDR3 spans 18 amino acids. The V segment lost 4 bases and the J segment 2 bases; nucleotides outside the gene matches: 9.